Listed here are 14 T cell receptor beta chains from one sample, sequenced in a study of blood T cell repertoires in COVID-19 (dated by TCRdb to about 2020). The library was made by the immunoSEQ multiplex PCR assay. Not all clones reach the TCRdb copy of this immuneACCESS table, which keeps in-frame sequences only. Checked studies attribute under half of the gap to unresolved V genes and leave the rest unexplained. Present in this sample are about 80,000 clones, 91% of which were seen just once. Of the sample, 1.5% to 2% is held by the ten largest clones. Sequencing used peripheral blood. These receptors all stem from a woman in her forties or fifties in a cohort sampled during active COVID-19.

The chain recombines TRBV7-3 with TRBJ2-1, with TRBD2 matching over 9 bases. Germline loops: CDR1 SGHTA, CDR2 FQGTGA. V was pared by 9 bases and J by 15 bases, with 21 bases of the junction left unmatched. The CDR3 is 15 amino acids. Written as DNA, the CDR3 is TGTGCCAGTAAAGAGACTAGCGGTACAGGGTATGGGTGGTTCTTC. This codes for CASKETSGTGYGWFF.

Only one count was recorded for this clone. This chain uses TRBV6-4 with TRBJ2-1; 9 nucleotides align to TRBD1. The germline CDR1 and CDR2 sequences are MRHNA and SNTAGT. The CDR3 length is 15 residues. V gave up 5 bases and J gave up 0 bases; unmatched junction bases: 2. CDR3 loop: CASSRGQGSYNEQFF. The DNA of the CDR3 is TGTGCCAGCAGTCGGGGACAGGGCTCCTACAATGAGCAGTTCTTC.

The chain joins TRBV7-2 to TRBJ1-5; no firm D call. Trimming took off 6 bases at V and 3 bases at J, with 12 bases between the two ends. The CDR3 is made up of 14 amino acids. CDR1 is SGHTA and CDR2 is FQGNSA in the germline V gene. CDR3 loop: CASSTALNNQPQHF. The CDR3 DNA is TGTGCCAGCAGTACAGCACTCAACAATCAGCCCCAGCATTTT.

The chain couples TRBV6-5 to TRBJ2-7, with unresolved D. The CDR3 has 13 amino acids. CDR1 and CDR2 (germline): MNHEY, SVGAGI. Trimming stripped 6 bases from V and 6 bases from J, with 15 bases between. This CDR3 is CASRGDTSAEQYF. CDR3 coding DNA: TGTGCCAGCAGGGGCGACACCTCTGCCGAGCAGTACTTC.

The chain is built from TRBV5-4 and TRBJ2-4; maybe TRBD2 (8 bases). The CDR3 spans 19 residues. Trimming pared 8 bases from V and 0 bases from J, leaving 27 bases between. CDR1 SGHNT and CDR2 YYREEE come from the germline V gene (reference sequence). CDR3 region: CASPPGGDREMIAKNIQYF. CDR3 nucleotide sequence: TGTGCCAGTCCGCCGGGGGGGGACAGAGAGATGATAGCCAAAAACATTCAGTACTTC. Full variable domain (remainder filled in from reference TRBV5-4 and TRBJ2-4): ETGVTQSPTHLIKTRGQQVTLRCSSQSGHNTVSWYQQALGQGPQFIFQYYREEENGRGNFPPRFSGLQFPNYSSELNVNALELDDSALYLCASPPGGDREMIAKNIQYFGAGTRLSVL.

The chain employs TRBV5-1 and TRBJ1-1, with D uncertain. Deletions cut 4 bases from V and 1 base from J, with 11 bases between. There are 14 residues in the CDR3. Germline CDR1 is SGHRS and CDR2 is YFSETQ. The CDR3 sequence: CASSQDNPNTEAFF. CDR3 bases: TGCGCCAGCAGCCAAGACAATCCGAACACTGAAGCTTTCTTT.

V usage is TRBV7-3 and J usage is TRBJ2-1, with D possibly being TRBD1 (6 bases). CDR1 and CDR2 from the germline V gene are SGHTA and FQGTGA. V lost 2 bases, J lost 5 bases, and 13 bases lay in between. The length of the CDR3 is 15 residues. As DNA, the CDR3 is TGTGCCAGCAGCTTATCCCTAACAGGGCACAATGAGCAGTTCTTC. Amino acid sequence: CASSLSLTGHNEQFF.

The chain couples TRBV28 to TRBJ2-3; no definite D call. With 2 bases removed from V and 1 base from J, the gap between germline ends came to 4 bases. This CDR3 has 13 amino acids. Per germline, CDR1 MDHEN and CDR2 SYDVKM. The CDR3 sequence is CASSLGGTDTQYF. CDR3 DNA sequence: TGTGCCAGCAGTTTAGGAGGCACAGATACGCAGTATTTT.

V usage is TRBV19 and J usage is TRBJ2-2; maybe TRBD1 (5 bases). The CDR3 is 15 residues long. Germline-derived CDR1 and CDR2 are LNHDA and SQIVND (reference sequence). Trimming stripped 6 bases from V and 8 bases from J, with 19 bases between. The CDR3 spells CASSLASDMWGELFF. The CDR3 DNA sequence: TGTGCCAGTAGCTTGGCCTCGGACATGTGGGGGGAGCTGTTTTTT.

The rearrangement links TRBV6-5 to TRBJ1-6, with D tentatively TRBD1 (6 bases). The CDR3 consists of 13 residues. Germline V gene sequence: CDR1 MNHEY, CDR2 SVGAGI. V was clipped by 7 bases and J by 6 bases, with 10 bases between them. The CDR3 protein is CASNQGGNSPLHF. In DNA, the CDR3 is TGTGCCAGCAATCAAGGGGGTAATTCACCCCTCCACTTT.

The rearrangement links TRBV6-5 to TRBJ2-1; TRBD2 aligns across 9 bases. Germline lookup yields CDR1 MNHEY and CDR2 SVGAGI. Trimming removed 3 bases from V and 3 bases from J; junction bases left unmatched: 3. There are 15 residues in the CDR3. The CDR3 sequence is CASSYGTSSYNEQFF. The CDR3 coding sequence is TGTGCCAGCAGTTATGGGACTAGCAGCTACAATGAGCAGTTCTTC.

This CDR3 is CASILSNRASNQPQHF. The CDR3 nucleotides are TGTGCCAGCATCCTATCAAACAGGGCGAGCAATCAGCCCCAGCATTTT. The chain employs TRBV11-3 and TRBJ1-5; perhaps TRBD1 as D (6 bases). The CDR3 totals 16 residues. Germline-derived CDR1 and CDR2 are SGHNT and YENEEA. V lost 7 bases, J lost 1 base, and 17 bases lay in between. Full variable domain (missing parts from reference TRBV11-3 and TRBJ1-5): EAGVVQSPRYKIIEKKQPVAFWCNPISGHNTLYWYLQNLGQGPELLIRYENEEAVDDSQLPKDRFSAERLKGVDSTLKIQPAELGDSAVYLCASILSNRASNQPQHFGDGTRLSIL.

The gene calls are TRBV18 and TRBJ2-6; 12 bases agree with TRBD2. The CDR3 is made up of 19 amino acids. From germline, CDR1 is KGHSH and CDR2 LQKENI. The trim removed 3 bases at V and 0 bases at J, leaving 6 bases unmatched. The CDR3 region has the DNA TGTGCCAGCTCACCTCGGGGACTAGCGGGCCACTCTGGGGCCAACGTCCTGACTTTC. Protein: CASSPRGLAGHSGANVLTF.

The V and J genes are TRBV27 and TRBJ2-3, with 11 bases fitting TRBD1. CDR3 length equals 16 residues. Losses at the gene ends were 5 bases for V and 3 bases for J; bases not matched to a gene: 7. CDR1 is MNHEY and CDR2 is SMNVEV in the germline V gene (reference sequence). The CDR3, as DNA: TGTGCCAGCAGTACCCCCGGGACAGGGGGAACAGATACGCAGTATTTT. It codes for CASSTPGTGGTDTQYF.